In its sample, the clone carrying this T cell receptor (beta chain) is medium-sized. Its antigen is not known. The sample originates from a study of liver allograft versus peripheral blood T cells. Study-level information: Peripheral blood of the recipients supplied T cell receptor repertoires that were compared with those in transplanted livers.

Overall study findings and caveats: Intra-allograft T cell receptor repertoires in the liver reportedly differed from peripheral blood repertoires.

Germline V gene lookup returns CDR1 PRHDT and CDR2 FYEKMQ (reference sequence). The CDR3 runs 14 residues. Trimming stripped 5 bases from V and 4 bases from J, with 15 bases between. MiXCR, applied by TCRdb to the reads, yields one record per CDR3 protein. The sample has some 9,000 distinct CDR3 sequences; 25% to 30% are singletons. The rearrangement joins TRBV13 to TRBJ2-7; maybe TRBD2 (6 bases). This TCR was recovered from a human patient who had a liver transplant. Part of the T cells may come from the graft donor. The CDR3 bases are TGTGCCAGCAGCCGAGGAGGGCCGGGATACGAGCAGTACTTC. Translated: CASSRGGPGYEQYF.